This is a list of T cell receptor beta chains from one sample in a study of regulatory T cells in long-lasting Graves disease. A single record per CDR3 protein comes from TCRdb applying MiXCR to the multiplex PCR reads. The table shows 620,000 or so distinct CDR3 sequences, with 16% occurring only once. These same records also appear under a second study, on T cells in Graves' hyperthyroidism and ophthalmopathy.

Sequenced here: peripheral blood mononuclear cells (PBMCs), sampled at new diagnosis, from a patient treated with antithyroid drugs. These receptors were taken from a woman in her 30s with Graves disease. Each CDR3 is given with its conserved first and last residue. D genes are given only for firm matches. A clone size is listed for some rows: how often the clone was seen (once, few, many), or a class if it is expanded.

abundance,d_gene,j_gene,v_gene,len,CDR3aa,CDR3nt
many,NA,TRBJ1-2,TRBV25-1,15,CASSEPTRGRNGYTF,TGTGCCAGCAGTGAACCTACCAGGGGACGAAATGGCTACACCTTC
few,NA,TRBJ2-5,TRBV6-5,16,CASSYSPLASRETQYF,TGTGCCAGCAGTTACTCGCCGCTTGCTTCCCGAGAGACCCAGTACTTC
NA,TRBD2,TRBJ2-2,TRBV19,17,CASRQNGLAGGTGELFF,TGTGCCAGTAGACAAAACGGACTAGCGGGAGGCACCGGGGAGCTGTTTTTT
few,NA,TRBJ2-1,TRBV4-1,14,CASSQAGVRGEQFF,TGCGCCAGCAGCCAAGCGGGGGTACGGGGTGAGCAGTTCTTC
few,TRBD2,TRBJ2-5,TRBV20-1,13,CSELASGQETQYF,TGCAGTGAATTGGCTAGCGGTCAAGAGACCCAGTACTTC
NA,NA,TRBJ2-2,TRBV4-1,18,CASSQDRWGQQSSGELFF,TGCGCCAGCAGCCAAGATAGATGGGGGCAGCAAAGTTCCGGGGAGCTGTTTTTT
NA,TRBD2,TRBJ2-2,TRBV5-1,17,CASSLRKGLAGTGELFF,TGCGCCAGCAGCTTGCGGAAGGGACTAGCGGGAACCGGGGAGCTGTTTTTT
many,NA,TRBJ1-2,TRBV11-1,15,CASSFFLGGAAGYTF,TGTGCCAGCAGCTTTTTTCTTGGGGGCGCGGCCGGCTACACCTTC
many,TRBD1,TRBJ1-5,TRBV2,14,CASQDRGSNQPQHF,TGTGCCAGCCAGGACAGGGGGAGCAATCAGCCCCAGCATTTT
few,NA,TRBJ2-1,TRBV19,16,CASSTPVGVSYNEQFF,TGTGCCAGTAGTACCCCGGTCGGGGTTTCCTACAATGAGCAGTTCTTC